The T cell receptor beta chain described here comes from a study of cytomegalovirus exposure and HLA in healthy donors. Study summary: Among about 190 million T cells, an earlier analysis found 95 million to 140 million unique TCR beta sequences.

Despite likely unrecorded immune exposures, the donors were nominally healthy at the time of sampling. V was pared by 3 bases and J by 5 bases, with 7 bases of the junction left unmatched. Germline CDR1 is SGHTS and CDR2 is YDEGEE. The CDR3 runs 15 residues. Amplification used 60 Vbeta primers and 13 Jbeta primers. Using immunoSEQ multiplex PCR, the repertoire was profiled, and TCRdb retains in-frame clones only, with some absent. Of fewer than 150,000 clones listed, 75% to 90% are singletons. Only a few counts were recorded for this clone. Its target is unknown. General study results and limits: The productive fraction for most TCR beta V segments was about 87% or about 30% in an earlier analysis. In a later analysis, DRB1 alleles had the most associated TCRs; HLA-C alleles the fewest.

The sequence came from a man in his forties in good health and CMV-seronegative. V gene TRBV5-8 combines with J gene TRBJ2-3, with TRBD2 identical over 9 bases. The sample comprised PBMCs. CDR3: CASSCGLATRDTQYF. Written as DNA, the CDR3 is TGTGCCAGCAGCTGTGGACTAGCGACTAGAGATACGCAGTATTTT.